Below, 31 T cell receptor beta chains from the same sample are listed, as sequenced in a study of T cell responses to AZD1222 COVID-19 vaccine. Assay: immunoSEQ multiplex PCR; the TCRdb copy retains only in-frame clones and omits some. The sample contains about 180,000 clones, 85% to 95% of which appear only once. Sequencing was performed on peripheral blood, taken 28 days after the second dose of the MenACWY control vaccine. The receptor source for this set is an adult who received the MenACWY meningococcal vaccine as a control.

CDR3 protein: CATSRGQGPFYEQYF. Written as DNA, the CDR3 is TGTGCCACCAGCAGAGGGCAGGGACCATTCTACGAGCAGTACTTC. V gene TRBV15 combines with J gene TRBJ2-7; D tentatively reads TRBD1 or TRBD2 (5 bases each). The CDR3 contains 15 residues. The V and J ends lost 1 base and 3 bases respectively, with 13 bases between them. Germline-derived CDR1 and CDR2 are LNHNV and YYDKDF (reference sequence).

This chain links TRBV5-1 with TRBJ1-5; 8 bases match TRBD1. V was clipped by 4 bases and J by 6 bases; unmatched bases: 9. Germline CDR1 reads SGHRS; CDR2 reads YFSETQ. The CDR3 consists of 15 residues. CDR3 in DNA: TGCGCCAGCAGCCCCGGGGCAGGGGGCCCTCAGCCCCAGCATTTT. Its protein is CASSPGAGGPQPQHF.

The chain is built from TRBV7-9 and TRBJ1-4; tentatively, D is TRBD1 (5 bases). Germline lookup yields CDR1 SEHNR and CDR2 FQNEAQ (reference sequence). The CDR3 extends over 14 amino acids. The germline V and J ends were trimmed by 5 bases and 7 bases, with 14 bases remaining between them. This chain's CDR3 is CASSHRGGGEKLFF. In DNA, the CDR3 is TGTGCCAGCAGCCACCGGGGGGGAGGTGAAAAACTGTTTTTT.

This rearrangement joins TRBV7-8 to TRBJ1-2, with TRBD1 as a possible D gene (5 bases). This CDR3 is built from 16 residues. The germline CDR1 and CDR2 sequences are SGHVS and FQNEAQ. Trimming removed 5 bases at V and 5 bases at J, with 21 bases between. CDR3 coding DNA: TGTGCCAGCAGCCCCCGGGGGAGGGGAGGAACGTATGGCTACACCTTC. Encoded protein: CASSPRGRGGTYGYTF.

This rearrangement joins TRBV7-9 to TRBJ1-4; D is uncertain. V gave up 1 base and J gave up 4 bases, with 10 bases separating them. This CDR3 has 15 amino acids. The V gene's germline CDR1 is SEHNR and CDR2 FQNEAQ (reference sequence). DNA for the CDR3: TGTGCCAGCAGCTTAGTGTGGGGAAATAATGAAAAACTGTTTTTT. Its translation is CASSLVWGNNEKLFF.

The chain recombines TRBV28 with TRBJ1-6; D not resolved. The CDR3 contains 12 residues. In germline, CDR1 is MDHEN, CDR2 SYDVKM. Trimming cost V 6 bases and J 7 bases, with 7 bases left between them. The CDR3 coding sequence is TGTGCCAGCAGAGAGAGGAATTCACCCCTCCACTTT. Protein product: CASRERNSPLHF.

This clone appeared a single time. V is TRBV14 and J is TRBJ2-1, with D tentatively TRBD1 (6 bases). CDR1 is SGHDN, CDR2 FVKESK, per germline. V was pared by 9 bases and J by 0 bases, with 15 bases between. This CDR3 has 15 amino acids. Here the CDR3 reads CASQGTKSSYNEQFF. The CDR3 region has the DNA TGTGCCAGTCAGGGGACAAAAAGCTCCTACAATGAGCAGTTCTTC.

V and J are TRBV18 and TRBJ1-2; D is undetermined. V lost 0 bases, J lost 7 bases, and 12 bases lay in between. CDR1 is KGHSH, CDR2 LQKENI, per germline. This CDR3 is 14 amino acids long. DNA for the CDR3: TGTGCCAGCTCACCACCGTCAGCTGCGGGTGGCTACACCTTC. Residues: CASSPPSAAGGYTF.

This chain joins TRBV5-6 and TRBJ1-1, with 7 bases matching TRBD1. The germline V gene encodes CDR1 SGHDT and CDR2 YYEEEE. V was pared by 4 bases and J by 0 bases, with 3 bases of the junction left unmatched. The CDR3 covers 14 residues. CDR3 DNA: TGTGCCAGCAGCCTGGGACAGATGAACACTGAAGCTTTCTTT. Translation gives CASSLGQMNTEAFF. Drawing the rest from reference TRBV5-6 and TRBJ1-1, the complete variable domain is DAGVTQSPTHLIKTRGQQVTLRCSPKSGHDTVSWYQQALGQGPQFIFQYYEEEERQRGNFPDRFSGHQFPNYSSELNVNALLLGDSALYLCASSLGQMNTEAFFGQGTRLTVV.

The chain has TRBV6-2 or TRBV6-3 and TRBJ1-1, with D possibly TRBD1 on 6 matching bases. CDR3 size: 14 residues. In germline, CDR1 is MNHEY, CDR2 SVGEGT. Trimming shortened V by 5 bases and J by 6 bases, and 16 bases separated the two germline ends. CDR3 in DNA: TGTGCCAGCAGTCCCCAAGTGTCAGGGGCTGAAGCTTTCTTT. It specifies CASSPQVSGAEAFF.

This rearrangement joins TRBV11-2 to TRBJ2-2; 8 bases line up with TRBD2. The J segment lost 4 bases and the V segment lost 3 bases, leaving 7 bases of the junction unmatched. The CDR3 covers 16 residues. Germline lookup yields CDR1 SGHAT and CDR2 FQNNGV. The CDR3 DNA sequence: TGTGCCAGCAGCTTTGCCGGGGGGGTAGCCACCGGGGAGCTGTTTTTT. Protein sequence: CASSFAGGVATGELFF.

The V call is TRBV6-6, the J call TRBJ2-3; 7 bases are shared with TRBD2. This CDR3 comprises 16 residues. Germline assignment: CDR1 MNHNY and CDR2 SVGAGI (reference sequence). Germline trimming cut 4 bases from V and 5 bases from J; bases unmatched to any gene: 12. CDR3 loop: CASSSSSRGNRDTQYF. The CDR3 nucleotides are TGTGCCAGCAGTTCTAGTTCGCGGGGGAACAGAGATACGCAGTATTTT.

V is TRBV4-3 and J is TRBJ2-6; TRBD1 matches at 10 bases. Germline CDR1 and CDR2: LGHNA and YSLEER. V was pared by 1 base and J by 0 bases, with 9 bases of the junction left unmatched. This CDR3 contains 20 residues. The CDR3 loop reads CASSQVGARDRGSGANVLTF. As DNA, the CDR3 is TGCGCCAGCAGCCAAGTTGGGGCCCGGGACAGGGGCTCTGGGGCCAACGTCCTGACTTTC.

V gene TRBV9 combines with J gene TRBJ1-4; no reliable D call. CDR1 is SGDLS and CDR2 is YYNGEE in the germline V gene. V was shortened by 0 bases and J by 6 bases, with 6 bases between the two germline ends. The CDR3 covers 13 residues. The CDR3 loop is CASSVVADEKLFF. CDR3 DNA sequence: TGTGCCAGCAGCGTAGTGGCAGATGAAAAACTGTTTTTT.

The DNA of the CDR3 is TGTGCCAGCAGTAAGGACAGATTGAACACTGAAGCTTTCTTT. It encodes CASSKDRLNTEAFF. The chain employs TRBV2 and TRBJ1-1; possible D gene TRBD1, 6 bases. The ends were cut back, 5 bases at V and 0 bases at J, with 10 bases in the middle. Germline lookup yields CDR1 SNHLY and CDR2 FYNNEI. The CDR3 runs 14 residues. The full variable domain, its missing parts supplied by reference TRBV2 and TRBJ1-1, is EPEVTQTPSHQVTQMGQEVILRCVPISNHLYFYWYRQILGQKVEFLVSFYNNEISEKSEIFDDQFSVERPDGSNFTLKIRSTKLEDSAMYFCASSKDRLNTEAFFGQGTRLTVV.

The V gene is TRBV5-6, the J gene TRBJ2-2; D perhaps matches TRBD1 (5 bases). With 0 bases removed from V and 7 bases from J, the gap between germline ends came to 10 bases. The V gene's germline CDR1 is SGHDT and CDR2 YYEEEE. The CDR3 length is 14 residues. CDR3 region: CASSLGPGNGELFF. The DNA for the CDR3 is TGTGCCAGCAGCTTGGGGCCAGGGAACGGGGAGCTGTTTTTT.

This chain joins TRBV6-5 and TRBJ1-1; possible D gene TRBD1, 6 bases. V lost 5 bases and J 0 bases, leaving 10 bases between the germline ends. The CDR3 spans 14 residues. Germline CDR1 is MNHEY and CDR2 is SVGAGI. The CDR3 DNA is TGTGCCAGCAGTAGGACAGCTATGAACACTGAAGCTTTCTTT. Its protein is CASSRTAMNTEAFF.

The CDR3 is CAWRGQHYGYTF. The CDR3 DNA follows: TGTGCCTGGAGAGGACAGCACTATGGCTACACCTTC. This chain links TRBV30 with TRBJ1-2; D is perhaps TRBD1 (6 bases). CDR1 and CDR2 from the germline V gene are GTSNPN and SVGIG (reference sequence). The ends were cut back, 3 bases at V and 3 bases at J, with 8 bases in the middle. The CDR3 covers 12 residues.

The V gene is TRBV5-1, the J gene TRBJ1-3; D is perhaps TRBD1 (5 bases). CDR3 length equals 15 residues. CDR1 is SGHRS, CDR2 YFSETQ, per germline. Trimming removed 0 bases from V and 0 bases from J, with 7 bases in between. DNA for the CDR3: TGCGCCAGCAGCTTGGGACAGATCTCTGGAAACACCATATATTTT. Residues: CASSLGQISGNTIYF.

This clone was counted between two and nine times. This chain joins TRBV2 and TRBJ2-7; TRBD1 aligns across 8 bases. Germline lookup yields CDR1 SNHLY and CDR2 FYNNEI. V lost 7 bases, J lost 2 bases, and 13 bases stayed unmatched. The CDR3 covers 16 residues. In DNA, the CDR3 is TGTGCCAGCACCGGAACAGGGGGAACCCGCGCCTACGAGCAGTACTTC. Protein sequence: CASTGTGGTRAYEQYF.

This sequence joins TRBV9 and TRBJ2-7; 7 bases match TRBD1. The V segment lost 0 bases and the J segment 5 bases; nucleotides outside the gene matches: 5. CDR1 is SGDLS, CDR2 YYNGEE, per germline. CDR3 size: 14 residues. CDR3 sequence: CASSVAPTGNEQYF. In nucleotides, the CDR3 is TGTGCCAGCAGCGTAGCCCCGACAGGGAACGAGCAGTACTTC.

The CDR3 here is CASNTGGRGYGYTF. CDR3 nucleotide sequence: TGTGCCAGCAATACAGGAGGTCGGGGCTATGGCTACACCTTC. This chain connects TRBV6-5 to TRBJ1-2; possibly TRBD1 for D (5 bases). V lost 7 bases and J lost 4, with 16 bases in between. This CDR3 spans 14 amino acids. Germline lookup yields CDR1 MNHEY and CDR2 SVGAGI.

CDR3 protein: CASSSPGTANTEAFF. DNA for the CDR3: TGTGCCAGTAGTAGTCCCGGGACAGCGAACACTGAAGCTTTCTTT. V and J are TRBV19 and TRBJ1-1; 7 positions match TRBD1. V shed 4 bases, J shed 1 base, and the junction held 6 bases outside the gene matches. The CDR3 totals 15 residues. Germline CDR1 LNHDA, CDR2 SQIVND (reference sequence).

The chain employs TRBV23-1 and TRBJ1-6; 7 bases align to TRBD1. TRBV23-1 falls under the ORF class, with uncertain function. The V and J ends lost 6 bases and 0 bases, in that order; junction bases with no gene match: 8. This CDR3 has 17 amino acids. The CDR3 nucleotides are TGCGCCAGCAGATTTCGTACAGGGGACTCCTATAATTCACCCCTCCACTTT. It specifies CASRFRTGDSYNSPLHF.

This rearrangement joins TRBV5-1 to TRBJ2-5, with 8 bases fitting TRBD2. The CDR3 sequence is 14 residues long. Germline assignment: CDR1 SGHRS and CDR2 YFSETQ. V lost 4 bases, J lost 4 bases, and 6 bases stayed unmatched. The CDR3 loop reads CASSPAGGGETQYF. CDR3 in DNA: TGCGCCAGCAGCCCGGCGGGGGGTGGAGAGACCCAGTACTTC.

The chain uses TRBV19 and TRBJ1-1; D remains unclear. Germline V gene data show CDR1 as LNHDA and CDR2 as SQIVND (reference sequence). The CDR3 covers 12 residues. V lost 3 bases, J lost 4 bases, and 6 bases lay in between. The CDR3 bases are TGTGCCAGTAGTATCAGCAGCACTGAAGCTTTCTTT. Its translation: CASSISSTEAFF.

The chain has TRBV6-5 and TRBJ1-2; a weak D match, TRBD1 (6 bases). V lost 6 bases, J lost 7 bases, and 12 bases lay in between. Germline V gene lookup returns CDR1 MNHEY and CDR2 SVGAGI. The CDR3 totals 12 residues. The chain's CDR3 is CASRGFRGGYTF. The CDR3, as DNA: TGTGCCAGCAGGGGCTTCAGGGGTGGCTACACCTTC.

The CDR3 DNA sequence: TGTGCCAGCAGCCAGGGACAGAAGCAGTTCTTC. It specifies CASSQGQKQFF. The chain combines TRBV3-1 (or the pseudogene TRBV3-2) with TRBJ2-1, with 7 bases aligning to TRBD1. The germline V gene encodes CDR1 LGHDT and CDR2 YNNKEL (reference sequence). J lost 11 bases, V lost 3 bases, and 1 base had no gene match. CDR3 size: 11 residues.

The chain recombines TRBV19 with TRBJ1-5; maybe TRBD1 (6 bases). Trimming took off 7 bases at V and 2 bases at J, with 15 bases between the two ends. The germline CDR1 and CDR2 sequences are LNHDA and SQIVND (reference sequence). This CDR3 spans 15 amino acids. Here the CDR3 reads CASKVQGFGNQPQHF. The CDR3, as DNA: TGTGCCAGTAAGGTTCAGGGGTTCGGCAATCAGCCCCAGCATTTT.

The gene calls are TRBV3-1 (or the pseudogene TRBV3-2) and TRBJ2-2, with 7 bases that match TRBD2. Unmatched junction bases numbered 3, after V lost 4 bases and J lost 7 bases. From germline, CDR1 is LGHDT and CDR2 YNNKEL (reference sequence). There are 13 residues in the CDR3. The CDR3 DNA follows: TGTGCCAGCAGCCGGGAGGGGTTCGGGGAGCTGTTTTTT. Its protein product is CASSREGFGELFF.

The chain is built from TRBV28 and TRBJ1-5; D possibly corresponds to TRBD1 (6 bases). There are 15 residues in the CDR3. With 7 bases removed from V and 2 bases from J, the gap between germline ends came to 15 bases. Germline V lookup: CDR1 MDHEN, CDR2 SYDVKM. CDR3 loop: CASIPRGLGNQPQHF. The CDR3 nucleotides are TGTGCCAGCATTCCCAGGGGTTTGGGCAATCAGCCCCAGCATTTT.